A single sample is the source of the 21 T cell receptor beta chains below, sequenced in a study of T-cell reconstitution after alpha-beta-depleted transplantation in children (TCRdb year 2016). Libraries were built with PCR. Sequencing used an Illumina HiSeq 2500. Molecular barcoding was employed in the preparation of TCR libraries, with unique molecular identifiers being used to normalize TCRbeta repertoire quantification. The public reads were reanalyzed by TCRdb: fastp trimming at Q25, MiXCR alignment, in-frame beta chains only. Rows are combined by CDR3 protein, so each entry shows the most common genes and DNA. The sample table records roughly 420,000 distinct CDR3 sequences; under 20% of these occur just once. Of the sample, roughly 27% falls within the top ten clones. The treatment or condition label of this sample denotes: allogeneic hematopoietic cell transplantation with graft depleted of TCRalphabeta T cells and CD19 B cells.

The sample was PBMCs, mostly from graft donor cells, taken 360 days after TCRalphabeta/CD19-depleted stem cell transplant. The receptors stem from a boy in the first two years of life who had a stem cell transplant for Wiskott-Aldrich syndrome, so the T cells may come from the graft donor.

This clonotype was detected only a few times. The genes are TRBV20-1 and TRBJ2-7; 7 bases align to TRBD1. With 5 bases clipped from V and 3 bases from J, the junction kept 10 bases outside the gene matches. The CDR3 sequence is 14 residues long. The germline gives CDR1 DFQATT, CDR2 SNEGSKA (reference sequence). The CDR3 nucleotides read TGCAGTGCTGAAACGGGACAGATAAACTACGAGCAGTACTTC. This gives the protein CSAETGQINYEQYF.

This clonotype has a handful of counts. V usage is TRBV11-2 and J usage is TRBJ1-1; the D is unclear. Germline lookup yields CDR1 SGHAT and CDR2 FQNNGV. The CDR3 runs 15 residues. Trimming shortened V by 5 bases and J by 0 bases, and 13 bases separated the two germline ends. CDR3 sequence reads: CASSRWGTMNTEAFF. CDR3 coding DNA: TGTGCCAGCAGCCGATGGGGAACTATGAACACTGAAGCTTTCTTT.

The rearrangement links TRBV29-1 to TRBJ1-1; D gene ambiguous. Germline-derived CDR1 and CDR2 are SQVTM and ANQGSEA. This CDR3 spans 11 amino acids. The V end was cut by 4 bases, the J end by 5 bases, with 8 bases between. The chain's CDR3 is CSVVAGTEAFF. The CDR3 nucleotides read TGCAGCGTTGTCGCGGGGACTGAAGCTTTCTTT.

The chain combines TRBV18 with TRBJ2-3; D is unresolved. Germline CDR1 reads KGHSH; CDR2 reads LQKENI. Trimming left V 2 bases short and J 4 bases short, with 13 bases between. The CDR3 has 15 amino acids. The CDR3 coding sequence is TGTGCCAGCTCACCAGGCCTCGTACGAGCAGATACGCAGTATTTT. Translating gives CASSPGLVRADTQYF.

V usage is TRBV13 and J usage is TRBJ2-5; no definite D call. This CDR3 comprises 12 residues. CDR1 and CDR2 (germline): PRHDT, FYEKMQ (reference sequence). V lost 0 bases and J 6 bases, leaving 5 bases between the germline ends. CDR3 sequence reads: CASSLGRKTQYF. The DNA for the CDR3 is TGTGCCAGCAGCTTAGGCCGGAAGACCCAGTACTTC.

This clonotype occurred a few times. The rearrangement uses TRBV28 and TRBJ2-7; 7 nucleotides align to TRBD1. The V segment lost 6 bases and the J segment 7 bases; nucleotides outside the gene matches: 9. Germline V lookup: CDR1 MDHEN, CDR2 SYDVKM. This CDR3 is 13 amino acids long. The CDR3 spells CASRPTGAREQYF. The CDR3, as DNA: TGTGCCAGCAGGCCTACAGGGGCGAGGGAGCAGTACTTC.

This clonotype showed up just a few times. The rearrangement uses TRBV12-3 or TRBV12-4 and TRBJ2-2; unclear D gene. The CDR3 sequence is 14 residues long. Trimming stripped 5 bases from V and 4 bases from J, with 11 bases between. The CDR3 loop reads CASSHHLGTGELFF. The CDR3, as DNA: TGTGCCAGCAGTCACCACTTGGGCACCGGGGAGCTGTTTTTT.

This clonotype was picked up one time. The V call is TRBV5-5, the J call TRBJ1-4; a weak D match, TRBD1 (5 bases). With 3 bases removed from V and 4 bases from J, the gap between germline ends came to 13 bases. Germline V gene sequence: CDR1 SGHKS, CDR2 YYEKEE (reference sequence). This CDR3 contains 15 residues. CDR3 in DNA: TGTGCCAGCAGCTCCTACAGGTCCCTTAATGAAAAACTGTTTTTT. Residues: CASSSYRSLNEKLFF.

The table lists this clonotype with a few counts. The chain has TRBV5-4 and TRBJ2-5; D not certain. Germline-derived CDR1 and CDR2 are SGHNT and YYREEE (reference sequence). V was shortened by 1 base and J by 1 base, with 5 bases between the two germline ends. The CDR3 runs to 13 residues. The CDR3 bases are TGTGCCAGCAGCTTGTCCCCCCAAGAGACCCAGTACTTC. Protein product: CASSLSPQETQYF.

The chain combines TRBV29-1 with TRBJ1-1; D possibly corresponds to TRBD1 (5 bases). Germline V gives CDR1 SQVTM, CDR2 ANQGSEA. There are 13 residues in the CDR3. Trimming cost V 5 bases and J 0 bases, with 10 bases left between them. CDR3 nucleotides: TGCAGCGTTTCGACAGCTCTGAACACTGAAGCTTTCTTT. Residues: CSVSTALNTEAFF.

This chain uses TRBV20-1 with TRBJ1-5, with D possibly being TRBD1 (5 bases). The CDR3 sequence is 12 residues long. The V end was cut by 2 bases, the J end by 7 bases, with 9 bases between. Germline CDR1 and CDR2: DFQATT and SNEGSKA (reference sequence). In DNA form, the CDR3 reads TGCAGTGCTAGACCCGGGGGGCAGCCCCAGCATTTT. Its translation is CSARPGGQPQHF.

Only a few counts were recorded for this clonotype. The V and J genes are TRBV20-1 and TRBJ2-1; 7 bases map to TRBD1. Per germline, CDR1 DFQATT and CDR2 SNEGSKA (reference sequence). Losses at the gene ends were 2 bases for V and 3 bases for J; bases not matched to a gene: 4. The CDR3 runs to 14 residues. The chain's CDR3 is CSARIGGDYNEQFF. In DNA, the CDR3 is TGCAGTGCTAGAATAGGGGGCGACTACAATGAGCAGTTCTTC.

The CDR3 bases are TGTGCCACCAGTGATACAGCGAACACCGGGGAGCTGTTTTTT. Translated: CATSDTANTGELFF. The J gene is TRBJ2-2, the V gene TRBV24-1; D not resolved. Trimming cost V 3 bases and J 0 bases, with 4 bases left between them. The length of the CDR3 is 14 residues. Germline V gene sequence: CDR1 KGHDR, CDR2 SFDVKD.

The gene calls are TRBV12-3 or TRBV12-4 and TRBJ2-2; the match to TRBD2 covers 13 bases. The junction had 6 bases not matched to a gene; V was cut back by 8 bases and J by 6 bases. The CDR3 has 15 residues. CDR3 nucleotides: TGTGCCAGCCTACTGACTAGCGGGGGGCCCGGGGAGCTGTTTTTT. Protein sequence: CASLLTSGGPGELFF.

This clonotype was seen only a few times. The V call is TRBV27, the J call TRBJ1-2; TRBD1 matches at 7 bases. The CDR3 has 14 amino acids. The trim removed 4 bases at V and 7 bases at J, leaving 9 bases unmatched. Germline V CDR1 and CDR2: MNHEY, SMNVEV (reference sequence). The CDR3 sequence: CASSSPGTAGGYTF. CDR3 nucleotides: TGTGCCAGCAGTTCCCCCGGGACAGCCGGTGGCTACACCTTC.

J is TRBJ2-7 and V is TRBV11-2; 8 bases agree with TRBD1. The germline V gene encodes CDR1 SGHAT and CDR2 FQNNGV. This CDR3 is 16 amino acids long. V trimming: 1 base; J trimming: 2 bases; junction bases outside the gene matches: 7. The CDR3 region is CASSLVVGTGAYEQYF. The CDR3 nucleotides read TGTGCCAGCAGCTTAGTGGTCGGGACAGGCGCCTACGAGCAGTACTTC.

V is TRBV12-3 or TRBV12-4 and J is TRBJ2-1; the D gene is possibly TRBD1 (6 bases). Trimming cost V 5 bases and J 0 bases, with 17 bases left between them. The CDR3 is 17 residues long. The CDR3 reads CASSPGPRGRSYNEQFF. DNA of the CDR3: TGTGCCAGCAGTCCAGGACCCAGGGGTCGCTCCTACAATGAGCAGTTCTTC.

This clonotype occurred a few times. This chain uses TRBV19 with TRBJ2-7; D may be TRBD2 (7 bases). The germline V and J ends were trimmed by 7 bases and 0 bases, with 16 bases remaining between them. There are 15 residues in the CDR3. From germline, CDR1 is LNHDA and CDR2 SQIVND (reference sequence). CDR3 region: CASTHGGGSSYEQYF. CDR3 in DNA: TGTGCCAGTACCCATGGGGGGGGCTCCTCCTACGAGCAGTACTTC. Variable domain in full (rest from reference TRBV19 and TRBJ2-7): DGGITQSPKYLFRKEGQNVTLSCEQNLNHDAMYWYRQDPGQGLRLIYYSQIVNDFQKGDIAEGYSVSREKKESFPLTVTSAQKNPTAFYLCASTHGGGSSYEQYFGPGTRLTVT.

The V gene is TRBV6-1, the J gene TRBJ2-4; D is unresolved. Deletions cut 5 bases from V and 0 bases from J, with 11 bases between. The V gene's germline CDR1 is MNHNS and CDR2 SASEGT. This CDR3 is built from 15 residues. This CDR3 is CASSPGRLAKNIQYF. In DNA, the CDR3 is TGTGCCAGCAGTCCCGGACGCCTAGCCAAAAACATTCAGTACTTC.

In regard to this clonotype: The CDR3 does not end in the conserved phenylalanine or tryptophan, so this is likely a read error. This sequence joins TRBV29-1 and TRBJ2-7; D remains unclear. Germline V gene data show CDR1 as SQVTM and CDR2 as ANQGSEA. V was pared by 5 bases and J by 0 bases, with 14 bases between. This CDR3 has 14 amino acids. The CDR3 DNA follows: TGCAGCGTTCGGATCGGTGTGAGCTCCTACGAGCAGTACTGC. As protein: CSVRIGVSSYEQYC.

There are many counts of this clonotype. The V gene is TRBV11-2, the J gene TRBJ2-7; tentatively, D is TRBD1 (6 bases). V was cut by 8 bases and J by 2 bases, with 13 bases left in between. The CDR3 is made up of 13 amino acids. The germline V gene has CDR1 SGHAT and CDR2 FQNNGV. The CDR3 DNA reads as TGTGCCAGCGGGACATTCATTACCTACGAGCAGTACTTC. Translating gives CASGTFITYEQYF.